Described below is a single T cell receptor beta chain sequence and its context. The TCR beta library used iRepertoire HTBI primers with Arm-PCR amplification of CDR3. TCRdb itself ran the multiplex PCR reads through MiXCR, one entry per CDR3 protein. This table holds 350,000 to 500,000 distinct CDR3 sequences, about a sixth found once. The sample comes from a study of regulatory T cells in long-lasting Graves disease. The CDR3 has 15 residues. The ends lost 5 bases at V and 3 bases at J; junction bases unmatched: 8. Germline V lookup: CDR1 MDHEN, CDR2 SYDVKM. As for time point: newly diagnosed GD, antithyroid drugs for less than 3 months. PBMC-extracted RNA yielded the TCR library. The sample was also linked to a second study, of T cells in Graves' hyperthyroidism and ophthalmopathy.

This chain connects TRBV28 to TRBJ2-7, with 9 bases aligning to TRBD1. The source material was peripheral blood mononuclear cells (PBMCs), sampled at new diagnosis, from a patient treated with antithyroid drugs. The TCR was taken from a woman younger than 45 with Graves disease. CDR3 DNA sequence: TGTGCCAGCAGTACCGGGAGGACAGGGGTCTACGAGCAGTACTTC. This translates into CASSTGRTGVYEQYF. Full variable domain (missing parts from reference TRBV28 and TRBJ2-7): DVKVTQSSRYLVKRTGEKVFLECVQDMDHENMFWYRQDPGLGLRLIYFSYDVKMKEKGDIPEGYSVSREKKERFSLILESASTNQTSMYLCASSTGRTGVYEQYFGPGTRLTVT.